This T cell receptor beta chain is from a study of OX40 agonist ivuxolimab in advanced cancers. Study-wide context: A male proportion of about 86% was recorded, with mean age around 64 years and range about 23 to 90. Overall study findings and caveats: The expanded peripheral T cells' antigen specificity was not determined.

Comments on this clone: Its antigen is not identified.

Blood sampling took place at baseline, cycle 4 day 1, and cycle 7 day 1. Profiling relied on immunoSEQ multiplex PCR, and the TCRdb table lists in-frame clones only, not all of them. The table lists 60,000 to 80,000 clones, 81% of them singletons. This CDR3 has 14 residues. The junction had 13 bases not matched to a gene; V was cut back by 7 bases and J by 6 bases. CDR1 and CDR2 (germline): SQVTM, ANQGSEA. The chain recombines TRBV29-1 with TRBJ2-5; TRBD1 matches 8 bases. This material consisted of CD4+ or CD8+ T cells sorted from blood, taken in a trial of the OX40 agonist ivuxolimab. This clonotype was obtained from an adult with an advanced solid tumor such as melanoma, head and neck, liver or kidney cancer. The CDR3 is CSASPDRVVKTQYF. Here the CDR3 DNA reads TGCAGCGCCTCACCGGACAGGGTAGTCAAGACCCAGTACTTC.